Presented here are 26 T cell receptor beta chains from one specimen sequenced in a study of blood T cell repertoires in COVID-19 (dated by TCRdb to 2020 to 2021). Library preparation employed the immunoSEQ multiplex PCR assay. TCRdb holds this immuneACCESS table with in-frame rearrangements only. Some clones are missing; in checked studies, unresolved V genes explain under half, and the rest has no known cause. The sample has 200,000 to 250,000 clones on record, around nine tenths of them singletons. About 7.1% of the sample is in the top ten clones. Sequencing was carried out using peripheral blood. All receptors come from a woman between 65 and 79 years old with active or convalescent COVID-19.

The V and J genes are TRBV19 and TRBJ2-1; possibly TRBD2 for D (6 bases). This CDR3 is built from 16 residues. The germline V and J ends were trimmed by 1 base and 0 bases, with 10 bases remaining between them. Germline CDR1 and CDR2: LNHDA and SQIVND (reference sequence). CDR3 in amino acids: CASSIVDGGSYNEQFF. CDR3 bases: TGTGCCAGTAGTATAGTAGACGGGGGCTCCTACAATGAGCAGTTCTTC.

This clone was seen at least ten times. The genes are TRBV7-9 and TRBJ2-3, with TRBD2 matching 8 bases. The CDR3 spans 17 residues. Germline CDR1 is SEHNR and CDR2 is FQNEAQ (reference sequence). Losses at the gene ends were 2 bases for V and 1 base for J; bases not matched to a gene: 8. The CDR3 DNA reads TGTGCCAGCAGCTTAACTTTTTCGCGGGGGGGCACAGATACGCAGTATTTT. Amino acid sequence: CASSLTFSRGGTDTQYF.

This clone was seen a single time. This chain uses TRBV12-3 or TRBV12-4 with TRBJ1-2; D remains ambiguous. Trimming left V 4 bases short and J 7 bases short, with 13 bases between. The CDR3 covers 13 residues. The CDR3, as DNA: TGTGCCAGCAGTTACCCGGGGTTGAGTGGCTACACCTTC. Translating it yields CASSYPGLSGYTF.

This clone was seen more than once but under ten times. CDR3 sequence: CASSYPSGRINTGELFF. The DNA of the CDR3 is TGCGCCAGCAGCTATCCCAGCGGGCGCATAAACACCGGGGAGCTGTTTTTT. This sequence joins TRBV4-1 and TRBJ2-2; D possibly corresponds to TRBD2 (6 bases). CDR1 MGHRA and CDR2 YSYEKL come from the germline V gene. The CDR3 has 17 amino acids. V was clipped by 5 bases and J by 2 bases, with 18 bases between them.

This clone has only one observation. The chain uses TRBV24-1 and TRBJ2-3, with D maybe TRBD1 (6 bases). V dropped 6 bases and J dropped 3 bases, with 21 bases sitting between them. CDR3 length: 17 residues. Germline assignment: CDR1 KGHDR and CDR2 SFDVKD. CDR3 coding DNA: TGTGCCACCAGTCAGGCTGGCAGGGGCCTAGGGACAGATACGCAGTATTTT. It yields the protein CATSQAGRGLGTDTQYF.

This chain connects TRBV23-1 to TRBJ2-1; the D gene is possibly TRBD1 (6 bases). TRBV23-1 falls under the ORF class, with uncertain function. The CDR3 contains 17 residues. V lost 3 bases and J 1 base, leaving 16 bases between the germline ends. CDR3 sequence reads: CASSHRSTGTSYNEQFF. The CDR3 DNA reads as TGCGCCAGCAGTCATAGGTCGACAGGTACATCCTACAATGAGCAGTTCTTC.

This rearrangement joins TRBV18 to TRBJ1-2; maybe TRBD1 (5 bases). V was trimmed by 3 bases and J by 8 bases, leaving 13 bases between them. The CDR3 sequence is 13 residues long. Germline loops: CDR1 KGHSH, CDR2 LQKENI. DNA of the CDR3: TGTGCCAGCTCACCCGGGAGGGGAGAAGGCTACACCTTC. Translation gives CASSPGRGEGYTF.

This clone was observed a handful of times. V gene TRBV6-2 or TRBV6-3 combines with J gene TRBJ2-7; 9 bases line up with TRBD1. CDR3 length equals 16 residues. CDR1 is MNHEY and CDR2 is SVGEGT in the germline V gene. The V segment lost 1 base and the J segment 3 bases; nucleotides outside the gene matches: 7. In nucleotides, the CDR3 is TGTGCCAGCAGTTACTGGGAAGACAGGGGGGACTACGAGCAGTACTTC. This translates into CASSYWEDRGDYEQYF.

Regarding this clone: One end of the junction does not line up with germline, which may come from a read error. In DNA, the CDR3 is TGTGCCAGCTCACCTCCTCTGATACCCGGGGATACCCTCTTC. It codes for CASSPPLIPGDTLF. This rearrangement joins TRBV18 to TRBJ2-1, with D tentatively TRBD2 (5 bases). This CDR3 contains 14 residues. The V gene's germline CDR1 is KGHSH and CDR2 LQKENI. Drawing the rest from reference TRBV18 and TRBJ2-1, the complete variable domain is NAGVMQNPRHLVRRRGQEARLRCSPMKGHSHVYWYRQLPEEGLKFMVYLQKENIIDESGMPKERFSAEFPKEGPSILRIQQVVRGDSAAYFCASSPPLIPGDTLFGPGTRLTVL.

This chain links TRBV7-6 with TRBJ2-2; 7 bases align to TRBD2. Trimming removed 4 bases from V and 3 bases from J; junction bases left unmatched: 5. The CDR3 covers 15 residues. The germline V gene encodes CDR1 SGHVS and CDR2 FNYEAQ. The CDR3 region has the DNA TGTGCCAGCAGCTCAGCGGGGCCGCACACCGGGGAGCTGTTTTTT. Protein product: CASSSAGPHTGELFF.

This clone was recorded once. This chain connects TRBV6-5 to TRBJ1-6, with unresolved D. The V end lost 5 bases, the J end lost 9 bases, and 17 bases lay between the germline ends. The CDR3 consists of 15 residues. Germline assignment: CDR1 MNHEY and CDR2 SVGAGI. The CDR3 sequence is CASSRGEPTSSPLHF. The CDR3 region has the DNA TGTGCCAGCAGTCGAGGAGAGCCAACTTCTTCACCCCTCCACTTT.

The chain employs TRBV10-1 and TRBJ2-7, with D maybe TRBD1 (6 bases). Germline V lookup: CDR1 WNHNN, CDR2 SYGVQD (reference sequence). CDR3 length: 13 residues. Trimming took 7 bases from V and 3 from J, leaving 13 bases between them. For the CDR3, the DNA is TGCGCCAGCAACGAGGGGGTGGGCTACGAGCAGTACTTC. As protein: CASNEGVGYEQYF.

This clone was found once. This CDR3 is CASTSGVQPYEQYF. The CDR3, as DNA: TGTGCCAGCACCTCAGGGGTCCAGCCTTACGAGCAGTACTTC. V gene TRBV6-5 combines with J gene TRBJ2-7; D perhaps matches TRBD1 (6 bases). Looked up from germline, CDR1 is MNHEY and CDR2 is SVGAGI. V dropped 7 bases and J dropped 4 bases, with 17 bases sitting between them. The CDR3 is 14 amino acids.

The CDR3, as DNA: TGTGCCAGCAGCCAGGGGGGCCGGGAAAAACTGTTTTTT. Protein sequence: CASSQGGREKLFF. The V gene is TRBV7-2, the J gene TRBJ1-4; 7 nucleotides line up with TRBD1. Germline V CDR1 and CDR2: SGHTA, FQGNSA. The CDR3 totals 13 residues. V dropped 5 bases and J dropped 8; count of bases not matched to a gene: 5.

The genes are TRBV5-4 and TRBJ2-2, with TRBD1 as a possible D gene (6 bases). CDR3 length: 13 residues. Per the germline V gene, CDR1 is SGHNT and CDR2 is YYREEE (reference sequence). V was trimmed by 4 bases and J by 5 bases, leaving 9 bases between them. Written as DNA, the CDR3 is TGTGCCAGCAGCAGAACAGGGACCGGGGAGCTGTTTTTT. This sequence encodes CASSRTGTGELFF.

The chain uses TRBV12-5 and TRBJ2-5; D might be TRBD2 (6 bases). The germline CDR1 and CDR2 sequences are LGHNT and FRNRAP. This CDR3 spans 13 amino acids. Trimming took 3 bases from V and 5 from J, leaving 10 bases between them. The CDR3 bases are TGTGCTAGTGGTTTTGTAGGAGGGGAGACCCAGTACTTC. Translating gives CASGFVGGETQYF.

This clone showed up just once. The rearrangement uses TRBV24-1 and TRBJ2-1; D is possibly TRBD2 (6 bases). Germline V lookup: CDR1 KGHDR, CDR2 SFDVKD. V was shortened by 5 bases and J by 0 bases, with 13 bases between the two germline ends. The length of the CDR3 is 16 residues. For the CDR3, the DNA is TGTGCCACCAGTGCCTCTAGCGCCAGCTCCTACAATGAGCAGTTCTTC. The encoded protein is CATSASSASSYNEQFF.

The gene calls are TRBV9 and TRBJ2-7; D perhaps matches TRBD1 (6 bases). The CDR3 totals 15 residues. Between the trimmed V and J ends, which lost 4 bases and 6 bases, there was a span of 20 bases. The germline gives CDR1 SGDLS, CDR2 YYNGEE. The DNA for the CDR3 is TGTGCCAGCAGCACCACAGGGAATGGACCTGGCGAGCAGTACTTC. Protein sequence: CASSTTGNGPGEQYF.

The V and J genes are TRBV6-5 and TRBJ1-5; 7 nucleotides align to TRBD1. CDR1 is MNHEY and CDR2 is SVGAGI in the germline V gene. The CDR3 runs 14 residues. The trim removed 6 bases at V and 5 bases at J, leaving 7 bases unmatched. The CDR3 DNA follows: TGTGCCAGCAGAATCGACAGGGAAGATCAGCCCCAGCATTTT. Translation gives CASRIDREDQPQHF.

CDR3: CASTSGWQAISPLHF. CDR3 bases: TGTGCCAGTACCTCGGGGTGGCAGGCCATATCCCCCCTCCACTTT. The chain carries TRBV19 and TRBJ1-6; unclear D gene. V was shortened by 7 bases and J by 13 bases, with 23 bases between the two germline ends. Per germline, CDR1 LNHDA and CDR2 SQIVND (reference sequence). The CDR3 extends over 15 amino acids.

For the CDR3, the DNA is TGCGCCAGCAGCCAAGATTTTGGGGGACAGGGAAATCAGCCCCAGCATTTT. Translated: CASSQDFGGQGNQPQHF. This chain links TRBV4-3 with TRBJ1-5; 9 bases are shared with TRBD1. The CDR3 sequence is 17 residues long. Trimming removed 0 bases from V and 4 bases from J; junction bases left unmatched: 7. Germline loops: CDR1 LGHNA, CDR2 YSLEER.

This chain joins TRBV11-1 and TRBJ2-3; TRBD1 might be the D (6 bases). Trimming removed 4 bases from V and 6 bases from J, with 8 bases in between. The CDR3 is made up of 12 amino acids. Germline-derived CDR1 and CDR2 are SGHAT and FQDESV (reference sequence). CDR3 region: CASSSGADTQYF. CDR3 DNA sequence: TGTGCCAGCAGCTCAGGGGCGGATACGCAGTATTTT. Full variable domain (rest looked up from reference TRBV11-1 and TRBJ2-3): EAEVAQSPRYKITEKSQAVAFWCDPISGHATLYWYRQILGQGPELLVQFQDESVVDDSQLPKDRFSAERLKGVDSTLKIQPAELGDSAMYLCASSSGADTQYFGPGTRLTVL.

The chain has TRBV3-1 (or the pseudogene TRBV3-2) and TRBJ1-2, with D hard to call. Looked up from germline, CDR1 is LGHDT and CDR2 is YNNKEL (reference sequence). The V end lost 3 bases, the J end lost 2 bases, and 16 bases lay between the germline ends. The CDR3 consists of 16 residues. CDR3 bases: TGTGCCAGCAGCCAGTTGGTACAGATGATCAACTATGGCTACACCTTC. Translating it yields CASSQLVQMINYGYTF.

The V gene is TRBV10-3, the J gene TRBJ1-1, with D maybe TRBD1 (5 bases). V shed 2 bases and J shed 9 bases, with 13 bases lying between them. CDR1 and CDR2 (germline): ENHRY, SYGVKD. The CDR3 is made up of 13 amino acids. DNA of the CDR3: TGTGCCATCAGTGAGAGCAGGGATCGAAAAGCTTTCTTT. Encoded protein: CAISESRDRKAFF.

V and J are TRBV7-2 and TRBJ1-1; D may be TRBD1 (6 bases). The CDR3 is 18 residues long. The V end was cut by 1 base, the J end by 2 bases, with 20 bases between. Germline V gene data show CDR1 as SGHTA and CDR2 as FQGNSA. DNA for the CDR3: TGTGCCAGCAGCTTAGTGGGGGCCCTGGGGCTCACCAACACTGAAGCTTTCTTT. Translation: CASSLVGALGLTNTEAFF.

V and J are TRBV20-1 and TRBJ1-2, with D possibly being TRBD1 (6 bases). This CDR3 is 13 amino acids long. Germline V gene data show CDR1 as DFQATT and CDR2 as SNEGSKA (reference sequence). Trimming removed 3 bases at V and 1 base at J, with 9 bases between. The CDR3 DNA is TGCAGTGCTAGTTGGGACATTAACTATGGCTACACCTTC. Its translation: CSASWDINYGYTF.